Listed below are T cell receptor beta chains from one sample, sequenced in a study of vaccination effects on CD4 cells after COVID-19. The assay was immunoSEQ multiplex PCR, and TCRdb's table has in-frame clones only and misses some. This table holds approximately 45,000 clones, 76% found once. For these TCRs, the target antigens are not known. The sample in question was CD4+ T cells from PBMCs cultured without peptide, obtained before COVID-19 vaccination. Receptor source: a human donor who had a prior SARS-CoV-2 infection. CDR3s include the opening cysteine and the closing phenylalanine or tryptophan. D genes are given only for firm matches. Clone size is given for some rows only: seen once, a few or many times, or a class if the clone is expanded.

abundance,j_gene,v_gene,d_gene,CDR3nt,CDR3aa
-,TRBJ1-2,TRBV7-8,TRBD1,TGTGCCAGCAGCTCATCGTCACAGGGGGCTGGGGGCTACACCTTC,CASSSSSQGAGGYTF
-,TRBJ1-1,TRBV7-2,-,TGTGCCAGCAGCTATCCGAACACTGAAGCTTTCTTT,CASSYPNTEAFF
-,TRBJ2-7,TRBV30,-,TGTGCCTGGGGGGGACTCTCCTACGAGCAGTACTTC,CAWGGLSYEQYF
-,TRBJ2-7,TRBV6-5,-,TGTGCCAGCAGCCCCGCTGGGCTGGGTCGGGGCGAGCAGTACTTC,CASSPAGLGRGEQYF
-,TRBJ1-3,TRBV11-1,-,TGTGCCAGCAGCAAGGGACCGAACTCTGGAAACACCATATATTTT,CASSKGPNSGNTIYF
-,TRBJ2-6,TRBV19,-,TGTGCCAGTAGTATTTATCAGGGCCGCGGCTCTGGGGCCAACGTCCTGACTTTC,CASSIYQGRGSGANVLTF
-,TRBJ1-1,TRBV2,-,TGTGCCAGCACTCCGGACGGAGCGATGAACACTGAAGCTTTCTTT,CASTPDGAMNTEAFF
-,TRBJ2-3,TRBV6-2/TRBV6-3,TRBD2,TGTGCCAGCAGTTATGGACTAGCGGGAAATACGCAGTATTTT,CASSYGLAGNTQYF
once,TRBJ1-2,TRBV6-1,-,TGTGCCAGCAGTGAAGCGGAAGAGGGCCTGGGGTACTTTTATGGCTACACCTTC,CASSEAEEGLGYFYGYTF
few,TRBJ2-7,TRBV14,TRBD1,TGTGCCAGCAGCCCATTGGAAGGGGGCCACTACGAGCAGTACTTC,CASSPLEGGHYEQYF
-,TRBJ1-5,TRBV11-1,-,TGTGCCAGCAGCTTATTGAGTGTCCGGAGCAATCAGCCCCAGCATTTT,CASSLLSVRSNQPQHF
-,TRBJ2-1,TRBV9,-,TGTGCCAGCAGCGCTGATCCGGGACAAGAGAATGAGCAGTTCTTC,CASSADPGQENEQFF
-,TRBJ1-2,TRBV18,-,TGTGCCAGCTCTACCGTGGGGGCCCCATCCACTTACTATGGCTACACCTTC,CASSTVGAPSTYYGYTF
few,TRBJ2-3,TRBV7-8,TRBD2,TGTGCCAGCAGCCGAGCCAGCGGGGGTGCAGATACGCAGTATTTT,CASSRASGGADTQYF
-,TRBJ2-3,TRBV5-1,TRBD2,TGCGCCAGCAGCTTGGGGGCTAGCGGAGGAGATACGCAGTATTTT,CASSLGASGGDTQYF
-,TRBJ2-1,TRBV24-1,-,TGTGCCACCAGTGATTTGGGGGGGGGCCCTAGGGATGAGCAGTTCTTC,CATSDLGGGPRDEQFF
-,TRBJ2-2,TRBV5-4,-,TGTGCCAGCAGCCCCGAAGGCGGAGCGAACACCGGGGAGCTGTTTTTT,CASSPEGGANTGELFF
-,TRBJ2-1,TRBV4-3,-,TGCGCCAGCAGCCAAGAGTCGGGTGAGCAGTTCTTC,CASSQESGEQFF
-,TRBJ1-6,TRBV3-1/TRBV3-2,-,TGTGCCAGCAGCCAAGATGACAGCAATTCACCCCTCCACTTT,CASSQDDSNSPLHF
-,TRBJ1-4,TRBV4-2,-,TGTGCCAGCAGCCAAGATTTTTCGGGTGAAAAACTGTTTTTT,CASSQDFSGEKLFF
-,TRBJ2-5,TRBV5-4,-,TGTGCCAGCAGCAATCTTTCCGGGGGATCTCGAGAGACCCAGTACTTC,CASSNLSGGSRETQYF
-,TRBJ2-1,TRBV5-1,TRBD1,TGCGCCAGCACCCCCGGGACAGGGTTTATCAATGAGCAGTTCTTC,CASTPGTGFINEQFF
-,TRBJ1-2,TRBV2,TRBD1,TGTGCCAGAACCGGGACAGGGGCCCTTTACACCTTC,CARTGTGALYTF
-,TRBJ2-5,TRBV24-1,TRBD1,TGTGCCACCAGTGACCCGATCGACAGGGCCGGGGAGACCCAGTACTTC,CATSDPIDRAGETQYF
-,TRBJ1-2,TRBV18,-,TGTGCCAGCTCACCAGTACAGGGATTTGACTATGGCTACACCTTC,CASSPVQGFDYGYTF
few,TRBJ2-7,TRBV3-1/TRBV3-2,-,TGTGCCAGCAGCCAAGAAGTGGGCAGGGAAAGCTACGAGCAGTACTTC,CASSQEVGRESYEQYF
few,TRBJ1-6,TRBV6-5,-,TGTGCCAGCAGTTACGAGCGGGGGAATTCACCCCTCCACTTT,CASSYERGNSPLHF
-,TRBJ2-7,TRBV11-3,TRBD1,TGTGCCAGCAGCGCCGCCGGGACAGAGAATTCCGCCTACGAGCAGTACTTC,CASSAAGTENSAYEQYF
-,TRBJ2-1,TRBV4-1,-,TGCGCCAGCAGCCAAGATCCGCGAGGGTCAAGCTCCTACAATGAGCAGTTCTTC,CASSQDPRGSSSYNEQFF
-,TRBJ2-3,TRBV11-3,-,TGTGCCAGCAGCTTCACTGAGGGGGCAGATACGCAGTATTTT,CASSFTEGADTQYF
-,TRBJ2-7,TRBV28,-,TGTGCCAGCAGTTTTATAGGACTACCGTACGAGCAGTACTTC,CASSFIGLPYEQYF
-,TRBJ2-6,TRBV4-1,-,TGCGCCAGCAGCCAAGAGCCCGTTGCACCCAACGTCCTGACTTTC,CASSQEPVAPNVLTF
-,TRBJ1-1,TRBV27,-,TGTGCCAGCAGTCCTCAGAGTTACACTGAAGCTTTCTTT,CASSPQSYTEAFF
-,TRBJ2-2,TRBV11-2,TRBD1,TGTGCCAGCAGCTTAGGGAATGCGGGACAGGGGAGCGGGGAGCTGTTTTTT,CASSLGNAGQGSGELFF
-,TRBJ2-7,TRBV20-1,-,TGCAGTGCTAGTCCATCCGCAGACAGAGCCTCCGAGCAGTACTTC,CSASPSADRASEQYF
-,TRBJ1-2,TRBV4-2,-,TGTGCCAGCAGCCAAGATGAGGGGTTCGGAGGCTACACCTTC,CASSQDEGFGGYTF